A few counts support the clone carrying this T cell receptor beta chain. The antigen is undetermined. Here the CDR3 omits its conserved ending phenylalanine or tryptophan, so a read error is the likely source. Germline CDR1 MGHDK, CDR2 SYGVNS. This CDR3 has 18 residues. With 4 bases removed from V and 3 bases from J, the gap between germline ends came to 22 bases. The sample originates from a study of cytomegalovirus exposure and HLA in healthy donors. Notes on the study in general: The authors later found HLA-associated TCR beta chains more clonally expanded than equally common others. The authors assumed roughly uniform sequencing depth across donors for presence/absence analyses. The authors later linked a missense DCLRE1C variant to TCR beta V- and J-gene trimming.

PCR employed 60 Vbeta and 13 Jbeta primers. Sequenced by immunoSEQ multiplex PCR; TCRdb stores in-frame clones only, minus some. The table records some 180,000 clones, about 13% of them present only once. The clonotype was recovered from a man aged 45 to 65 in good health and CMV-seropositive. Sequenced input: PBMCs. The chain employs TRBV25-1 and TRBJ1-5; a weak D match, TRBD1 (5 bases). The CDR3 DNA reads as TGTGCCAGCAGTGTTGTAGGTCAGGGCCCGCACCTCAATCAGCCCCAGCATGTT. Protein: CASSVVGQGPHLNQPQHV.